Reported below is one T cell receptor beta chain. This clone occurred a few times. Its antigen is still unknown. No base quality values were provided; no much bigger clone lies one nucleotide off. The library came from the immunoSEQ multiplex PCR assay. For the multiplex PCR, a mixture combining 60 forward primers for TCR Vbeta segments and 13 reverse primers for TCR Jbeta segments was used. A multiplex PCR assay on genomic DNA amplified the CDR3 region of rearranged TCR beta genes. The Illumina HiSeq System was used to sequence the amplified TCR beta libraries as 87-base-pair reads. The original methods were these. A later analysis tallied 70 million to 100 million unique TCR beta chains across the 640 or so repertoires, and about 12 million of those chains were shared by two or more donors. Raw reads were error-corrected and collapsed into unique sequences by a nearest-neighbor algorithm in which closely related sequences were merged to remove PCR and sequencing errors. Alignment of CDR3 sequences to IMGT reference sequences was used to assign V, D and J gene segments. For a sequence to be retained, a match of at least six nucleotides to both a V gene segment and a J gene segment was required. Rearrangements were classified as productive when the CDR3 lacked stop codons and remained in frame with V and J, and all other rearrangements were classified as non-productive. CDR3 was defined according to IMGT convention as the region running from the second conserved V-encoded cysteine to the conserved J-encoded phenylalanine. Sequences without an unambiguous match to a single V gene segment were excluded from the earlier analysis of a few hundred of the donors. An earlier analysis of 500 to 600 of the donors classified V segments as functional when productive rearrangements were above 56.7% and as segregating when the standard deviation between donors was above 5%. A statistical classification framework was built for diagnosing cytomegalovirus status from the catalog of TCR beta chain sequences. A later analysis assigned V and J genes by comparing TCR nucleotide sequences with IMGT/GENE-DB human TR gene sequences. A later analysis assigned CDR3 sequences and most-parsimonious VDJ recombination scenarios with the TCRdist pipeline. In a later analysis, every TCR beta chain was defined by the combination of its CDR3 amino acid sequence and its V-gene family, and reads without a unique V-gene family were dropped. As a way to deal with suspected cross-contamination and a sequencing artifact, a later analysis dropped approximately 590 nucleotide sequences that were highly shared and had low generation probability. In a later analysis, a clonal expansion index for each public chain was calculated from normalized within-repertoire ranks of inferred template counts. In a later analysis, generation probabilities were computed using a VDJ recombination model fitted to out-of-frame rearrangements, and the results were checked against IGoR. In a later analysis, TCR-TCR, TCR-HLA and TCR-CMV co-occurrence was scored with hypergeometric tests, and a repertoire-size bias correction was applied to TCR pairs. A later analysis estimated false discovery rates by permuting HLA or CMV assignments 20 times. In a later analysis, co-occurring TCRs were grouped using DBSCAN, and TCRdist sequence similarity was added for clustering within HLA-allele-positive subsets. Repertoires with fewer than 30,000 or more than 120,000 public chains, plus five repertoires with anomalous nucleotide sharing, were excluded from co-occurrence clustering. TCRdb obtained this table from immuneACCESS and retained in-frame rearrangements with V and J assigned. These tables miss some clones; where compared with another copy, unresolved V genes account for less than half of the shortfall, and the remainder is unexplained. For V, J and clone size, that table is used; D and trimming come from the DNA. This sample gives about 150,000 clones in total; around 10% of them show up just once. The top ten clonotypes cover roughly 1.9% of the sample.

This sample was taken from a study of cytomegalovirus exposure and HLA in healthy donors (dated by TCRdb to the late 2010s). Broadly, across the study: An earlier analysis of several hundred of the donors reported about 300 Gb of sequence data and about 120 million unique TCR beta sequences obtained from around 190 million T cells. An early release that covered fewer than 800 HLA-typed donors contained approximately 320 gigabases of sequencing data and 65 million to 100 million unique TCR sequences. Of the roughly 400 genotyped donors, less than 90% were placed in the genetic ancestry cluster associated with self-reported Caucasian donors. The study aimed to test whether cataloging public T cell receptors could reveal signatures of past pathogen exposure. The study profiled the T cell repertoires of about 720 subjects by immunosequencing and related them to cytomegalovirus serostatus. A separate validation cohort of approximately 130 different subjects was used in addition to the roughly 720-subject first cohort. High-throughput TCR immunosequencing, statistical association of individual TCRs with disease status, and machine learning were combined to predict cytomegalovirus infection status. A later analysis re-examined previously published TCR beta repertoires from around 670 donors and added high-resolution HLA genotyping to investigate patterns of TCR occurrence. The later analysis used no new phenotypic data to find candidate immune exposures, relying instead on TCR beta sequences and their occurrence across donors. In an earlier analysis of 587 of the donors, high-throughput TCR beta sequencing was used to judge whether each TCR beta V gene segment behaved as functional or pseudogenic. Donor age, sex, ethnicity and CMV serostatus were compiled alongside the repertoire data. In a later genetic analysis, genome-wide SNP genotypes for about 60% of the 666 donors were used, and that subset was treated as a discovery cohort. Every discovery cohort repertoire had been produced on one sequencing platform. Both class I and class II loci were covered by HLA typing, at four-digit resolution. The number of donors typed differed by locus, with about 629-630 for A, B, C, DRB1 and DQB1, more than 500 for DQA1, 600 to 610 for DPA1, and around 460 for DPB1. Four or five DR-DQ haplotypes were handled as single units for association and clustering, since linkage in the cohort was strong. Across approximately 400 genotyped donors of the cohort, an average of about 220,000 unique TCR beta nucleotide sequences per donor were sequenced, and about a sixth of those sequences were non-productive. The investigation overall reported the following: In a later analysis, the rate of TCR association differed among HLA loci, with DRB1 alleles having the most associated TCRs and HLA-C alleles having the fewest. Correlated functional status among segregating V segments might be attributable to linkage disequilibrium, but an unknown experimental factor could not be ruled out. For the cohort, immune exposure information was limited to CMV serostatus. When HLA alleles, especially DR and DQ, strongly co-occurred, TCR associations were difficult to assign to individual alleles. According to a later analysis, most CMV-associated TCR beta chains appeared to be HLA-restricted, and the HLA associations seemed to be driven largely by CMV exposure. According to a later genetic analysis, donors in an Asian-associated ancestry cluster had fewer N-insertions in productive TCRs than the roughly 670-donor mean. The study gave a list of 150 to 200 TCR beta chains associated with cytomegalovirus. The classifier was reported to diagnose cytomegalovirus status with high specificity and sensitivity in both the original and validation cohorts. It was suggested by the authors that the approach could potentially be generalized to other disease states and immunological phenotypes. Some IMGT-functional V segments, including TRBV6-2 and TRBV6-3, could not be distinguished by the 87-base-pair reads and were therefore excluded. Compared with equally common non-associated chains, HLA-associated TCR beta chains in a later analysis were more clonally expanded and had lower generation probabilities. In vitro tests confirmed that a few of the cytomegalovirus-associated TCR beta chains recognize cytomegalovirus antigens. Roughly uniform sequencing depth across donors was assumed in presence/absence analyses, although this assumption may not hold. The earlier analysis of some 540 of the donors excluded some 16 rarely observed V segments, including chromosome 9 orphons, because counts were too low. In an earlier analysis of approximately 590 of the donors, most TCR beta V segments appeared in productive rearrangements about 87% or about 30% of the time, broadly matching IMGT annotations. Several of the top co-occurrence clusters appeared to be linked to parvovirus B19, influenza, CMV and Epstein-Barr virus, according to a later analysis. Most TCR sequences were observed very rarely across donors, whereas some public TCRs were present in many individuals. A further reported finding was that TCR beta sequences accurately predicted the HLA-A and HLA-B alleles for most subjects in the first cohort. Because HLA typing was missing for some donors at each locus, association tests included only the typed subset. V-gene and J-gene trimming of TCR beta chains was associated with a missense DCLRE1C variant in a later genetic analysis, and the association was replicated in an independent cohort. The sequencing pipeline was judged likely to have produced a cluster of highly shared sequence variants as a technical artifact. This cohort had only TCR beta chains sequenced, and the lack of alpha or paired-chain data limited which features could be detected. Specific HLA alleles were associated with about 17,000 TCR beta sequences at a false discovery rate of 0.05 in a later analysis.

The CDR3 has 14 amino acids, counting the end cysteine and phenylalanine. Only the CDR3 DNA stays, 42 bases, in frame from base 1. CDR1 and CDR2, looked up from the germline V gene, are MDHEN and SYDVKM. Trimming takes 4 bases from V and 2 bases from J, and the germline ends sit 12 bases apart. In total, 630 or so healthy bone marrow donors made up the cohort. At the time of sampling, all cohort members were nominally healthy, though unrecorded immune exposures were likely present. The donor was CMV seronegative and belonged to the group of 352 seronegative cohort members. A peripheral blood sample was collected from each donor, and TCR beta sequencing was performed on peripheral blood mononuclear cells. The Qiagen DNeasy Blood Extraction Kit was used to extract genomic DNA from the blood cell samples.

The chain uses TRBV28 and TRBJ2-7, with TRBD1 tentatively as D gene (6 bases match). This clonotype originated in a male donor in good health and CMV-seronegative. The sequenced sample consisted of PBMCs. In nucleotides, the sequence is TGTGCCAGCAGTTCCCGGACAGAAACCTACGAGCAGTACTTC. Its protein reads: CASSSRTETYEQYF.